This TCR beta chain was sequenced in a study of CD8+ T cells in alopecia areata. Following RNA extraction, reverse transcription yielded cDNA that acted as the sequencing template. Profiling relied on immunoSEQ multiplex PCR, and the TCRdb table lists in-frame clones only, not all of them. The sample holds 200,000 to 250,000 clones, around 65% seen once. Treatment in this sample: oral pan-JAK inhibitor, 5-10 mg twice daily. The germline CDR1 and CDR2 sequences are MRHNA and SNTAGT. V lost 4 bases, J lost 6 bases, and 13 bases lay in between. The CDR3 runs to 14 residues. This clone was observed many times.

V usage is TRBV6-4 and J usage is TRBJ2-1; unclear D gene. Here the sequenced sample was CD4+ T cells sorted from blood, taken at week 44, from a patient treated with tofacitinib. This clonotype was obtained from a human donor with alopecia areata. CDR3 sequence reads: CASSVSPYGNEQFF. CDR3 sequence (DNA): TGTGCCAGCAGTGTGTCCCCTTATGGCAATGAGCAGTTCTTC.